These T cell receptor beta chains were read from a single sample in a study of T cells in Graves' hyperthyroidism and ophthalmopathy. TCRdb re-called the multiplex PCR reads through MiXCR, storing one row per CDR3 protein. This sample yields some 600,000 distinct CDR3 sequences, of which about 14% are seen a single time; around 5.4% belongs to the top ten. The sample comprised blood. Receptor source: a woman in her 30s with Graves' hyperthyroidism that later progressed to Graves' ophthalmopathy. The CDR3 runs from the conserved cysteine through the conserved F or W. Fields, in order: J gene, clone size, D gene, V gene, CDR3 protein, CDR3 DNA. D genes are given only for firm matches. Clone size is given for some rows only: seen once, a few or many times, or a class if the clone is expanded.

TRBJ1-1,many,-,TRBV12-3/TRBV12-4,CASSPRGRAEAFF,TGTGCCAGCAGCCCCCGGGGGCGGGCTGAAGCTTTCTTT
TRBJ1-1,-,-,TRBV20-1,CSADGGNTEAFF,TGCAGTGCTGATGGAGGGAACACTGAAGCTTTCTTT
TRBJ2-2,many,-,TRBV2,CASSGRSTNTGELFF,TGTGCCAGCAGTGGAAGGTCCACGAACACCGGGGAGCTGTTTTTT
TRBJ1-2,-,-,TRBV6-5,CASSYIGQVNYGYTF,TGTGCCAGCAGTTACATCGGGCAGGTTAACTATGGCTACACCTTC
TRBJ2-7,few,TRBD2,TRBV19,CASAKASGDHYEQYF,TGTGCCAGTGCCAAAGCTAGCGGAGACCACTACGAGCAGTACTTC
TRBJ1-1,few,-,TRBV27,CASSLSPRGNTEAFF,TGTGCCAGCAGTTTATCCCCCCGGGGGAACACTGAAGCTTTCTTT
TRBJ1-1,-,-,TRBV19,CASEGQTREAFF,TGTGCCAGTGAGGGGCAAACTAGGGAAGCTTTCTTT
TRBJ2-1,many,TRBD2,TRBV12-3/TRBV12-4,CASSLQAGLAGGDEQFF,TGTGCCAGCAGTTTACAGGCCGGACTAGCGGGAGGGGATGAGCAGTTCTTC
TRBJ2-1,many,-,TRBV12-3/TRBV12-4,CASSPSRSHNEQFF,TGTGCCAGCAGCCCCTCACGGTCCCACAATGAGCAGTTCTTC
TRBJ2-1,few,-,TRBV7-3,CASSPSRDSSYNEQFF,TGTGCCAGCAGCCCCTCGCGGGATAGCTCCTACAATGAGCAGTTCTTC
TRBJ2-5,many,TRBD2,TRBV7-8,CASSLEGLRETQYF,TGTGCCAGCAGCTTAGAGGGACTAAGGGAGACCCAGTACTTC
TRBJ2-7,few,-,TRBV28,CASTDTLGSYEQYF,TGTGCCAGCACCGACACCTTGGGCTCCTACGAGCAGTACTTC
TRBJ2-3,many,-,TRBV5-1,CASSLEGKGADTQYF,TGCGCCAGCAGCTTGGAAGGTAAAGGGGCAGATACGCAGTATTTT
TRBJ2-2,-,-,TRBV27,CASSSGATVTGELFF,TGTGCCAGCAGTTCAGGCGCCACCGTCACCGGGGAGCTGTTTTTT
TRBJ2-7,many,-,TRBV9,CASSVGQGVYEQYF,TGTGCCAGCAGCGTAGGGCAGGGCGTCTACGAGCAGTACTTC
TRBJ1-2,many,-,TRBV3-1,CASSQDVGRRGYTF,TGTGCCAGCAGCCAAGATGTGGGACGGAGGGGCTACACCTTC
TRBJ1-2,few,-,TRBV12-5,CASGLKTGSYGYTF,TGTGCTAGTGGTTTAAAAACAGGGAGCTATGGCTACACCTTC
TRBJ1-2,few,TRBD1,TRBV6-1,CASSFGTEVYTF,TGTGCCAGCAGCTTTGGGACAGAAGTCTACACCTTC
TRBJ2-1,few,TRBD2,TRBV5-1,CASSLLAGGFDEQFF,TGCGCCAGCAGCTTACTAGCGGGAGGTTTCGATGAGCAGTTCTTC
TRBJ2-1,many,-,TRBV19,CASSRGFGSPNEQFF,TGTGCCAGTAGTAGGGGTTTTGGGAGCCCCAATGAGCAGTTCTTC
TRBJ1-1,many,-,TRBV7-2,CASSYIVTEAFF,TGTGCCAGCAGCTACATAGTGACTGAAGCTTTCTTT
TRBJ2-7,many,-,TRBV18,CASSTYRTTSYEQYF,TGTGCCAGCTCAACCTACCGGACAACATCCTACGAGCAGTACTTC
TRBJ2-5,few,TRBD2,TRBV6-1,CATTMGLAGGYLQETQYF,TGTGCCACCACAATGGGACTAGCGGGAGGCTATTTACAAGAGACCCAGTACTTC
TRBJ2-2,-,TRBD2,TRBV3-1,CASSQVASGNTGELFF,TGTGCCAGCAGCCAAGTCGCTAGCGGGAACACCGGGGAGCTGTTTTTT
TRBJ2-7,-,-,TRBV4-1,CASSQEKGSYEQYF,TGCGCCAGCAGCCAAGAAAAGGGGAGCTACGAGCAGTACTTC
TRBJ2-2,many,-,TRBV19,CASSTHAGQINTGELFF,TGTGCCAGTAGTACGCATGCGGGACAGATAAACACCGGGGAGCTGTTTTTT
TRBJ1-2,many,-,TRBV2,CASSENTGLGYTF,TGTGCCAGCAGTGAAAATACAGGGTTGGGCTACACCTTC
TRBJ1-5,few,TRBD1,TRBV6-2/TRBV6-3,CASKLGLNTGVDQPQHF,TGTGCCAGCAAATTGGGACTTAATACAGGGGTCGATCAGCCCCAGCATTTT
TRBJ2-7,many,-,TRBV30,CAWSVAKPYEQYF,TGTGCCTGGAGTGTTGCTAAGCCCTACGAGCAGTACTTC
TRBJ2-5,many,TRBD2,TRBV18,CASSPTLAGGGETQYF,TGTGCCAGCTCACCTACACTAGCGGGAGGAGGAGAGACCCAGTACTTC
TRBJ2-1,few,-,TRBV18,CASSLPGTNYNEQFF,TGTGCCAGCTCACTCCCCGGGACCAACTACAATGAGCAGTTCTTC
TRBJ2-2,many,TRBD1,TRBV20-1,CSAGQQGANTGELFF,TGCAGTGCGGGACAACAGGGGGCAAACACCGGGGAGCTGTTTTTT
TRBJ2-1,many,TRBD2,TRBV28,CASSSSGGTSSYNEQFF,TGTGCCAGCAGTTCCTCCGGGGGGACGAGCTCCTACAATGAGCAGTTCTTC
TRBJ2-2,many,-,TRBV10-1,CASLRDTGELFF,TGCGCCAGCCTCAGGGACACCGGGGAGCTGTTTTTT
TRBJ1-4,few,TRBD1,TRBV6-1,CASRQGAHEKLFF,TGTGCCAGCAGACAGGGGGCTCATGAAAAACTGTTTTTT
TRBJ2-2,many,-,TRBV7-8,CASSLRDGGGGELFF,TGTGCCAGCAGCCTCCGGGACGGAGGTGGCGGGGAGCTGTTTTTT
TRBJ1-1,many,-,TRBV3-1,CASQGPNTEAFF,TGTGCCAGCCAGGGCCCGAACACTGAAGCTTTCTTT
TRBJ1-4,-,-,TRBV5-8,CASSQRARDTNEKLFF,TGTGCCAGCAGCCAAAGGGCGCGGGACACCAATGAAAAACTGTTTTTT
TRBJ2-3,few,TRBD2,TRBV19,CASSVLAGLVTDTQYF,TGTGCCAGTAGTGTTTTAGCGGGACTGGTCACAGATACGCAGTATTTT